The 10 T cell receptor beta chains in this list originate from one sample, sequenced in a study of CXCR3-negative and CXCR3-positive naive CD8 T cells (dated by TCRdb to the late 2010s). The sequencing machine was a NextSeq 550. The Human TCR Profiling Kit (MiLaboratory) was used to prepare UMI-labeled 5' RACE TRB cDNA libraries. After TCRdb reprocessed the reads, each CDR3 protein sequence was kept as one row, without DNA. This sample's table has entries for 84,000 or so distinct CDR3 sequences. The ten largest account for around 1.5% of the sample. The specimen was naive CXCR3- CD8+ T cells from blood. The intended sense of this specimen's cell subset or site label: CD45RO-CCR7+CD27+CD95- naive CD8+ T cells lacking CXCR3 (TNR3-). The receptors were gathered from a human donor in good health. Some clones in this sample may be carry-over from other donors' samples.

The rearrangement uses TRBV7-9 and TRBJ2-7; TCRdb lists TRBD2, though no DNA is available to test this call. Germline-derived CDR1 and CDR2 are SEHNR and FQNEAQ (reference sequence). This CDR3 contains 13 residues. The CDR3 here is CASSLVLEREQYF.

The chain employs TRBV29-1 and TRBJ2-7; the TRBD2 assignment by TCRdb is unverifiable without DNA. Germline V gene data show CDR1 as SQVTM and CDR2 as ANQGSEA. CDR3 length: 15 amino acids. The chain's CDR3 is CSVEDRSGRRYEQYF.

V gene TRBV5-4 combines with J gene TRBJ2-2. Germline V gene lookup returns CDR1 SGHNT and CDR2 YYREEE (reference sequence). This CDR3 has 11 amino acids. The CDR3 region is CASSSPEELFF.

The rearrangement joins TRBV7-9 to TRBJ2-6; without DNA, the TCRdb call of TRBD1 cannot be checked. Germline values: CDR1 SEHNR, CDR2 FQNEAQ (reference sequence). This CDR3 comprises 17 residues. The CDR3 spells CASSEERGYAGANVLTF.

The CDR3 sequence is CKEGNSGLDTQYF. V is TRBV20-1 and J is TRBJ2-3; checking the TCRdb D call of TRBD1 is not possible without DNA. Germline V gene sequence: CDR1 DFQATT, CDR2 SNEGSKA (reference sequence). The CDR3 runs to 13 residues.

The rearrangement joins TRBV2 to TRBJ1-6. Germline CDR1 and CDR2: SNHLY and FYNNEI. This CDR3 contains 15 residues. The CDR3 loop reads CASSEGFIDNSPLHF.

V usage is TRBV11-3 and J usage is TRBJ2-1; there is no DNA to check the TCRdb D call of TRBD2. In germline, CDR1 is SGHNT, CDR2 YENEEA. The CDR3 has 16 amino acids. CDR3 loop: CASSSYGGTSGDEQFF.

The V and J genes are TRBV12-3 or TRBV12-4 and TRBJ2-7; the TCRdb call, TRBD2, lacks DNA for checking. The CDR3 loop spans 14 amino acids. The CDR3 region is CASSFLSGGDEQYF.

The rearrangement joins TRBV4-1 to TRBJ2-5; TCRdb's D call of TRBD1 is untestable without DNA. Germline V gives CDR1 MGHRA, CDR2 YSYEKL. CDR3 size: 17 residues. CDR3 residues: CASSHRPSTEHQETQYF.

The chain uses TRBV3-1 and TRBJ2-5; the TCRdb call, TRBD1, lacks DNA for checking. The germline gives CDR1 LGHDT, CDR2 YNNKEL (reference sequence). The CDR3 contains 16 residues. The CDR3 protein is CASSPNIGGRGETQYF.